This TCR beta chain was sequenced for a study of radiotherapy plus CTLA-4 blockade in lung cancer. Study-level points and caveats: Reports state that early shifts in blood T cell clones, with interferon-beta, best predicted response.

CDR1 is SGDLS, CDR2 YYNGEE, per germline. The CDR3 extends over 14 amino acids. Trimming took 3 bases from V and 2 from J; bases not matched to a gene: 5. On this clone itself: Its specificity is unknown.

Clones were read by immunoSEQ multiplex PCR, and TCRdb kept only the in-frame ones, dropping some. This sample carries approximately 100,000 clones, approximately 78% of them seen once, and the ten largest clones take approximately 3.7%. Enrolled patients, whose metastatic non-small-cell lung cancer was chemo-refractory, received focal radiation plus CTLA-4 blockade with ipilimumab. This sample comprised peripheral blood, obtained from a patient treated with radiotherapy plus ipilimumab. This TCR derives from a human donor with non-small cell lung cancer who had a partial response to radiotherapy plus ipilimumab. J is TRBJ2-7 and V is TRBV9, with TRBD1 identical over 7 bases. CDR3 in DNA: TGTGCCAGCAGCGGACAGGGAGCGGCCTACGAGCAGTACTTC. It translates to CASSGQGAAYEQYF.